This TCR beta chain was sequenced for a study of human T cells and chemical hapten exposure. Deletions cut 3 bases from V and 5 bases from J, with 11 bases between. The CDR3 covers 14 residues. The germline CDR1 and CDR2 sequences are MDHEN and SYDVKM. General observations from the study: Expanded TCRs formed significantly more large CDR3 similarity clusters than controls.

TCRdb analysed the RACE reads with MiXCR anew, one entry per CDR3 protein. The sample lists 180,000 or so distinct CDR3 sequences, around 15% occurring once. The time point is: patch test 1, 2 weeks after DPC sensitization. Stated treatment: therapeutic diphenylcyclopropenone sensitization with weekly scalp DPC. This clonotype occurred a few times. Its cognate antigen is unknown. This receptor was obtained from a woman in her 30s with alopecia areata. Some clones in this sample may be carry-over from other donors' samples. The specimen comprised whole blood, sampled in connection with sensitization to the hapten diphenylcyclopropenone (DPC). The chain couples TRBV28 to TRBJ2-1, with TRBD1 as a possible D gene (6 bases). CDR3 DNA: TGTGCCAGCAGTTTCTGGACAGACCACAATGAGCAGTTCTTC. It codes for CASSFWTDHNEQFF.